Below are 17 T cell receptor gamma chains sequenced from a single sample in a study of Vδ1+ human thymocytes. Study findings and constraints: Highly polyclonal TRG and TRD repertoires with Gaussian CDR3 length distributions appeared in thymus.

Their target antigens are unknown. Extracted RNA was reverse transcribed into cDNA. Multiplex PCR used pooled V-gene forward primers and a constant-region reverse primer to amplify CDR3s. TCRdb reanalysed the multiplex PCR reads with CATT. This sample carries some 37,000 gamma-chain clones, 20% of them seen once, and the ten largest clones take under 2%. The sequenced sample consisted of Vdelta1+ gamma-delta thymocytes from the thymus. The subset is: FACS-sorted CD3+ TCRalphabeta- TCRVdelta1+ TCRVdelta2- thymocytes. These receptors were obtained from a girl under three years old who had congenital heart surgery.

The rearrangement joins TRGV3 to TRGJ1 or TRGJ2. From germline, CDR1 is VTNTFY and CDR2 YDVSTARD (reference sequence). The CDR3 extends over 13 amino acids. The ends lost 4 bases at V and 6 bases at J; junction bases unmatched: 9. CDR3 protein: CATWDFPGYKKLF. The CDR3, as DNA: TGTGCCACCTGGGATTTTCCTGGTTATAAGAAACTCTTT.

Turning to this clone: Other DNA sequences of this sample code for an identical CDR3. The chain carries TRGV2 and TRGJP2. The germline CDR1 and CDR2 sequences are EGSNGY and YDSYNSKV. V lost 0 bases, J lost 8 bases, and 6 bases stayed unmatched. This CDR3 is built from 14 residues. The CDR3 is CATWDGPRDWIKTF. CDR3 nucleotides: TGTGCCACCTGGGACGGGCCCCGAGATTGGATCAAGACGTTT.

The chain has TRGV4 and TRGJ1 or TRGJ2. The CDR3 loop spans 12 amino acids. Germline values: CDR1 EGSTGY, CDR2 YDSYTSSV. V shed 4 bases, J shed 12 bases, and the junction held 12 bases outside the gene matches. The CDR3 nucleotides are TGTGCCACCTGGGACAATCTCCGGGTGAAACTCTTT. This codes for CATWDNLRVKLF.

This clone was seen a handful of times. V is TRGV8 and J is TRGJP2. CDR3 size: 12 residues. Trimming at V came to 12 bases and at J to 0 bases, leaving 4 bases not matched to a gene. Per germline, CDR1 VENAVY and CDR2 YDSYNSRV. Here the CDR3 DNA reads TGTGCCTCATATAGTAGTGATTGGATCAAGACGTTT. Translated, it gives CASYSSDWIKTF.

This rearrangement joins TRGV2 to TRGJ1 or TRGJ2. There are 12 residues in the CDR3. The V gene end was trimmed by 4 bases and the J gene end by 6 bases; junction bases not matched to a gene: 6. Germline-derived CDR1 and CDR2 are EGSNGY and YDSYNSKV. The CDR3, as DNA: TGTGCCACCTGGGATGTATCTTATAAGAAACTCTTT. Amino acid sequence: CATWDVSYKKLF.

A few counts support this clone. The chain combines TRGV8 with TRGJP2. This CDR3 spans 14 amino acids. J gave up 3 bases and V 9 bases, and 10 bases lay outside the gene matches. Germline V lookup: CDR1 VENAVY, CDR2 YDSYNSRV. This chain's CDR3 is CATLQGRSDWIKTF. The CDR3 DNA sequence: TGTGCCACCCTCCAGGGCCGTAGTGATTGGATCAAGACGTTT.

This chain uses TRGV9 with TRGJP2. This CDR3 is 15 amino acids long. Germline CDR1 and CDR2: GITISATS and ISYDGTV (reference sequence). The ends lost 0 bases at V and 6 bases at J; junction bases unmatched: 7. CDR3 DNA sequence: TGTGCCTTGTGGGAGGTGCTGGGGGGTGATTGGATCAAGACGTTT. Translation gives CALWEVLGGDWIKTF.

The chain is built from TRGV3 and TRGJ1 or TRGJ2. Germline lookup yields CDR1 VTNTFY and CDR2 YDVSTARD (reference sequence). The CDR3 consists of 13 residues. J was trimmed by 7 bases and V by 3 bases; bases with no gene match: 9. CDR3 protein: CATWDGSRYKKLF. CDR3 sequence (DNA): TGTGCCACCTGGGACGGGTCTAGGTATAAGAAACTCTTT.

This sequence joins TRGV3 and TRGJ1 or TRGJ2. With V trimmed by 0 bases and J by 3 bases, 8 bases remained unmatched. Germline V gives CDR1 VTNTFY, CDR2 YDVSTARD (reference sequence). The CDR3 consists of 15 residues. CDR3 in DNA: TGTGCCACCTGGGACAGGTCCCGGGTTTATTATAAGAAACTCTTT. Residues: CATWDRSRVYYKKLF.

Turning to this clone: This may stem from a read error, because a much larger clone lies one nucleotide away. The rearrangement links TRGV9 to TRGJ1 or TRGJ2. The germline CDR1 and CDR2 sequences are GITISATS and ISYDGTV (reference sequence). The trim removed 0 bases at V and 4 bases at J, leaving 6 bases unmatched. The CDR3 has 14 residues. The CDR3 loop is CALWEVQVYYKKLF. CDR3 nucleotide sequence: TGTGCCTTGTGGGAGGTGCAGGTGTATTATAAGAAACTCTTT.

This clone occurred a few times. This chain joins TRGV9 and TRGJ1 or TRGJ2. The CDR3 contains 17 residues. V dropped 0 bases and J dropped 3; count of bases not matched to a gene: 14. In germline, CDR1 is GITISATS, CDR2 ISYDGTV (reference sequence). DNA of the CDR3: TGTGCCTTGTGGGAGGTGGACCCAGAAAGATTTTATTATAAGAAACTCTTT. This codes for CALWEVDPERFYYKKLF.

The chain has TRGV2 and TRGJ1 or TRGJ2. Germline V gene sequence: CDR1 EGSNGY, CDR2 YDSYNSKV. This CDR3 is built from 15 residues. The junction had 7 bases not matched to a gene; V was cut back by 0 bases and J by 2 bases. CDR3 DNA: TGTGCCACCTGGGACGGGCCTAAGGATTATTATAAGAAACTCTTT. Translating it yields CATWDGPKDYYKKLF.

This clone has a single count. J is TRGJ1 or TRGJ2 and V is TRGV9. V was pared by 0 bases and J by 0 bases, with 5 bases of the junction left unmatched. Germline V gives CDR1 GITISATS, CDR2 ISYDGTV (reference sequence). The length of the CDR3 is 15 residues. CDR3 residues: CALWEVSRNYYKKLF. The CDR3 DNA sequence: TGTGCCTTGTGGGAGGTGAGCAGGAATTATTATAAGAAACTCTTT.

As for this clone: This CDR3 is also generated by other DNA sequences in the sample. This chain uses TRGV4 with TRGJ1 or TRGJ2. Per the germline V gene, CDR1 is EGSTGY and CDR2 is YDSYTSSV. CDR3 length: 12 amino acids. V lost 5 bases and J lost 4; bases outside the gene matches: 5. Here the CDR3 reads CATWGLYYKKLF. The CDR3 bases are TGTGCCACCTGGGGCCTCTATTATAAGAAACTCTTT.

As for this clone: Given a much more abundant clone one base away, this may be a read error. This chain uses TRGV9 with TRGJ1 or TRGJ2. The CDR3 consists of 11 residues. The ends lost 0 bases at V and 11 bases at J; junction bases unmatched: 4. Per germline, CDR1 GITISATS and CDR2 ISYDGTV (reference sequence). The chain's CDR3 is CALWEVHQKLF. Here the CDR3 DNA reads TGTGCCTTGTGGGAGGTGCATCAGAAACTCTTT.

The chain couples TRGV2 to TRGJ1 or TRGJ2. The CDR3 totals 15 residues. J lost 4 bases, V lost 2 bases, and 11 bases had no gene match. Looked up from germline, CDR1 is EGSNGY and CDR2 is YDSYNSKV. CDR3 loop: CATWDAPNLYYKKLF. The CDR3 DNA reads TGTGCCACCTGGGACGCCCCGAATTTATATTATAAGAAACTCTTT.

A remark on this clone: A much larger clone lies a single base off, so this may be a read error. The sample carries other DNA sequences with the same CDR3. The chain carries TRGV9 and TRGJ1 or TRGJ2. The CDR3 totals 10 residues. CDR1 and CDR2 from the germline V gene are GITISATS and ISYDGTV (reference sequence). V was clipped by 1 base and J by 10 bases; unmatched bases: 1. CDR3: CALWEVKKLF. The CDR3 DNA reads as TGTGCCTTGTGGGAGGTAAAGAAACTCTTT.